The T cell receptor beta chain described here comes from a study of molecular identifiers for immune sequencing clone quantification (dated by TCRdb to 2017 to 2018). For context, the study as a whole: For a replicate experiment, RNA from around 20,000 or 100,000 naive CD8 T cells was divided into five aliquots, and four of the five aliquots were sequenced. This methods study benchmarked molecular-identifier clustering-based TCR repertoire sequencing (MIDCIRS) and TCR RNA copy counting, using CD8 T cells to do so.

Naive CD8 T cell libraries were made from 20,000 to 1,000,000 sorted cells using 10%, 30% or 50% of purified RNA. Naive CD8 T cells were FACS-sorted as CD8+CD4-CCR7+CD45RA+ on a BD FACSAria II into RLT Plus buffer. Detection sensitivity was tested by spiking Jurkat RNA equal to ten or so TCR copies' worth into samples containing about 18,000-1,000,000 naive CD8 T cells. Enrichment of CD8 T cells was performed with RosetteSep CD8+ T Cell Enrichment Cocktail and Ficoll-Paque, after which ACK red cell lysis was carried out. Worth noting for this clonotype: The target of this receptor is not known. No base quality information exists; no much larger clone differs at one position.

What the work shows at the level of the full study, not this receptor alone: Even against a background of some 920,000 naive CD8 T cells, spiked-in Jurkat TCR RNA amounting to a single cell's worth was reported to be detectable. The naive libraries included spiked-in Jurkat TCR RNA (10 copies' worth), and this Jurkat TCR RNA is not part of the donor repertoire. Identical TCR molecules sharing a barcode could cause highly expanded clone sizes to be underestimated. When barcode sub-clustering was left out, chimeric consensus sequences inflated TCR diversity, with chimeras reaching as high as 47%. In CMV-specific effector cells, over 99% of molecules were held by clones above 20 RNA copies, whereas under 1% of molecules were held by such clones in naive cells. Modeling gave approximately 3 recovered TCR RNA copies per cell versus 7.5 to 10 by digital PCR, implying roughly 28% capture efficiency.

The protocol used for the library was PCR. The sequencing machine was an Illumina HiSeq 4000. Preparation of bulk TCR libraries followed a previously described approach, with the TCR primers listed in Table S5. The Qiagen AllPrep DNA/RNA kit was used to purify total RNA. Before analysis, reads from multiple sequencing runs of one library were combined. The authors processed their data as follows. Reads were retained only if their TCR constant sequence matched exactly, and those retained reads were trimmed to 150 nt and grouped according to their 12-nt molecular barcodes. Within each barcode group, reads were sub-clustered at a 15% Levenshtein threshold, and quality-weighted consensus sequences were built per RNA molecule. Non-functional sequences were removed, as were lower-count sequences one edit away from another. Barcode sub-clusters with fewer than 20% of the maximum read count were removed, based on fitting two negative binomial distributions. Using fastp at Q25 and MiXCR, TCRdb reprocessed the public reads and kept productive beta chains. Entries are consolidated by CDR3 protein sequence, retaining the most common genes and DNA. The V and J calls here are based on TCRdb, not the publication. The sample table holds 460,000 or so distinct CDR3 sequences, of which over 20% were seen once. In total, the top ten clones hold 0.65% to 0.95% of the sample.

The sample comprised naive CD8+ T cells from blood, with Jurkat cell RNA spiked in. What this sample's cell subset or site label stands for: FACS-sorted CD8+CD4-CCR7+CD45RA+ naive T cells. This TCR came from a human donor in good health. Some libraries in this study had Jurkat cell RNA spiked in.

DNA sequence: TGTGCCAGCAGTTTAGACAGGGTTTATAATTCACCCCTCCACTTT. It translates as CASSLDRVYNSPLHF. The V gene is TRBV6-5 and the J gene is TRBJ1-6, with 7 bases matching TRBD1. CDR1 and CDR2 are drawn from the germline V gene: MNHEY, SVGAGI. The CDR3 has 15 amino acids, counting the end cysteine and phenylalanine. Only the CDR3 DNA is retained, 45 bases long and in frame from the first base. Unmatched junction bases come to 4, with V trimmed by 4 bases and J by 4 bases.